The source of this TCR beta chain is a study of T cell responses to AZD1222 COVID-19 vaccine. V lost 3 bases, J lost 5 bases, and 13 bases lay in between. The CDR3 runs to 14 residues. Germline V gives CDR1 LGHNA, CDR2 YNFKEQ. Profiling relied on immunoSEQ multiplex PCR, and the TCRdb table lists in-frame clones only, not all of them. The specimen's table records some 150,000 clones. For this clone: Its antigen is unidentified.

Study results and caveats: Donors were largely white British and mainly female; clonal diversity was possibly underestimated. In all cases, repertoires were sampled only after the peak T cell response.

This sequence originates from an adult in good health. Sequencing input: peripheral blood. This chain uses TRBV4-2 with TRBJ1-1; D is unresolved. In nucleotides, the CDR3 is TGTGCCAGCAGCCAGACACGTCTTGGGACTGAAGCTTTCTTT. This sequence encodes CASSQTRLGTEAFF.